Listed here are 22 T cell receptor beta chains from one sample, sequenced in a study of tumor and adjacent non-tumor tissue in lung cancer. Three rounds of nested PCR, following a modified ARM-PCR protocol, produced the TCRbeta library. TCRdb reanalysed the multiplex PCR reads using MiXCR and keeps one entry per CDR3 protein. The table has 120,000 or so distinct CDR3 sequences, about 87% seen once. The template was RNA from unsorted bulk tissue. The sequenced sample was lung tumor tissue. The receptors derive from a man between 65 and 85 years old with non-small cell lung cancer.

This clonotype was seen a handful of times. V usage is TRBV20-1 and J usage is TRBJ2-7, with D perhaps matching TRBD1 (5 bases). Trimming stripped 5 bases from V and 3 bases from J, with 17 bases between. Germline CDR1 reads DFQATT; CDR2 reads SNEGSKA (reference sequence). The CDR3 covers 14 residues. The CDR3 is CSAGVDGRVYEQYF. The CDR3, as DNA: TGCAGTGCTGGAGTAGATGGCAGGGTCTACGAGCAGTACTTC.

Worth noting for this clonotype: At one boundary the junction diverges from the germline segment, which might be a read error. This sequence joins TRBV11-3 and TRBJ2-1, with TRBD2 identical over 7 bases. The CDR3 is 15 amino acids. Germline values: CDR1 SGHNT, CDR2 YENEEA. In DNA, the CDR3 is TGTGCCAGCAACTTAACTAGCGTGAGGGAAAATGAGGAGTTCTTC. This codes for CASNLTSVRENEEFF.

Of note for this clonotype: Just one base apart from a much larger clone, this may be a read error. This chain links TRBV5-1 with TRBJ2-2; 7 bases match TRBD1. With V trimmed by 3 bases and J by 8 bases, 10 bases remained unmatched. CDR1 and CDR2 from the germline V gene are SGHRS and YFSETQ. The CDR3 covers 15 residues. The CDR3 protein is CASSSVTGDSGELFF. In DNA, the CDR3 is TGCGCCAGCAGCTCGGTTACAGGGGACAGTGGGGAGCTGTTTTTT. The full variable domain, completed using reference TRBV5-1 and TRBJ2-2, is KAGVTQTPRYLIKTRGQQVTLSCSPISGHRSVSWYQQTPGQGLQFLFEYFSETQRNKGNFPGRFSGRQFSNSRSEMNVSTLELGDSALYLCASSSVTGDSGELFFGEGSRLTVL.

Remarks on this clonotype: The junction and the germline gene differ at one end; a read error may be behind it. V usage is TRBV19 and J usage is TRBJ2-2; D is possibly TRBD2 (7 bases). The CDR3 sequence is 17 residues long. The germline gives CDR1 LNHDA, CDR2 SQIVND (reference sequence). The CDR3 DNA reads TGTGCCAGCAGTAAGTCTGCTTCTGGGGGGGCCACCGGGGAGCTGTTTTTT. Encoded protein: CASSKSASGGATGELFF.

This clonotype was observed a handful of times. In DNA, the CDR3 is TGTGCCAGCAGGGGACTGGGCTTAGAGACCCAGTACTTC. Its protein product is CASRGLGLETQYF. The chain links TRBV14 to TRBJ2-5; perhaps TRBD2 as D (6 bases). Germline lookup yields CDR1 SGHDN and CDR2 FVKESK. The V end was cut by 6 bases, the J end by 4 bases, with 12 bases between. The CDR3 has 13 amino acids.

The table lists this clonotype with a few counts. The rearrangement joins TRBV12-3 or TRBV12-4 to TRBJ2-4; 10 bases are shared with TRBD1. There are 15 residues in the CDR3. V lost 5 bases, J lost 9 bases, and 10 bases stayed unmatched. CDR3: CASSPLGTGEGIQYF. The CDR3 DNA reads as TGTGCCAGCAGTCCACTCGGGACAGGGGAAGGCATTCAGTACTTC.

Notes on this clonotype: A read error may be the cause here, since a much bigger clone is one base away. The CDR3 nucleotides read TGTGCCAGCAGCCCGGTAGGGACAGGGTACAATGGGCAGTTCTTC. Translated, it gives CASSPVGTGYNGQFF. The chain joins TRBV5-4 to TRBJ2-1, with 9 bases matching TRBD1. Germline-derived CDR1 and CDR2 are SGHNT and YYREEE (reference sequence). The CDR3 spans 15 residues.

On this clonotype: Germline and junction disagree at one end, which may indicate a read error. The chain links TRBV12-3 or TRBV12-4 to TRBJ1-1; possible D gene TRBD1, 6 bases. The CDR3 covers 12 residues. In nucleotides, the CDR3 is TGTACCAGCAGTTTAGGGACATACGATGCTTTCTTT. Its translation: CTSSLGTYDAFF.

Of note for this clonotype: Its ends do not fully match the called genes, so a read error is possible. This chain uses TRBV6-6 with TRBJ2-3; TRBD1 matches 10 bases. There are 17 residues in the CDR3. The V gene's germline CDR1 is MNHNY and CDR2 SVGAGI (reference sequence). The CDR3 DNA reads TGTACCAGCAGTTACTATCCAGACAGGGGGCGCACAGATACTCAGTATTTT. Translated: CTSSYYPDRGRTDTQYF.

In regard to this clonotype: The junction does not match germline at one end; this may be a read error. The rearrangement uses TRBV6-5 and TRBJ1-4, with unresolved D. The CDR3 length is 15 residues. Germline CDR1 reads MNHEY; CDR2 reads SVGAGI. CDR3 sequence reads: CASRPAGGSDEKLFF. CDR3 coding DNA: TGTGCCAGCAGACCGGCAGGAGGTAGTGATGAAAAACTCTTTTTT.

A note on this clonotype: An end of the junction differs from the germline gene, which may be a read error. V and J are TRBV6-5 and TRBJ1-2, with TRBD1 matching over 7 bases. Germline V lookup: CDR1 MNHEY, CDR2 SVGAGI. The CDR3 totals 14 residues. CDR3 nucleotide sequence: TGTGCCGGCAGTTACGACCAGGGGGAGAGTGGCTACACCTTC. Its translation is CAGSYDQGESGYTF.

Details on this clonotype: An end of the junction differs from the germline gene, which may be a read error. The chain combines TRBV12-3 or TRBV12-4 with TRBJ2-7; TRBD2 agrees at 7 bases. The CDR3 extends over 15 amino acids. The CDR3 DNA reads as TGCGCCAGCAGTTTAAAGGCTGCGGGGGAGTTGGAGCGGTACTTC. It encodes CASSLKAAGELERYF.

Concerning this clonotype: This may stem from a read error, because a much larger clone lies one nucleotide away. This rearrangement joins TRBV5-1 to TRBJ2-3; possibly TRBD1 for D (6 bases). There are 14 residues in the CDR3. CDR1 is SGHRS, CDR2 YFSETQ, per germline. The CDR3 spells CASSLGDITDRQYF. Written as DNA, the CDR3 is TGCGCCAGCAGCTTGGGGGACATCACAGATAGGCAGTATTTT. The complete variable domain, with remaining parts taken from reference TRBV5-1 and TRBJ2-3, reads KAGVTQTPRYLIKTRGQQVTLSCSPISGHRSVSWYQQTPGQGLQFLFEYFSETQRNKGNFPGRFSGRQFSNSRSEMNVSTLELGDSALYLCASSLGDITDRQYFGPGTRLTVL.

With respect to this clonotype: No conserved phenylalanine or tryptophan ends this CDR3, so it is likely a read error. The V gene is TRBV29-1, the J gene TRBJ2-3; D remains unclear. Germline CDR1 reads SQVTM; CDR2 reads ANQGSEA. This CDR3 comprises 13 residues. The germline V and J ends were trimmed by 4 bases and 7 bases, with 15 bases remaining between them. The CDR3 nucleotides read TGCAGCGTTGCGTGGACCACTCTGTATACGCAGTATATT. Amino acids: CSVAWTTLYTQYI.

The chain couples TRBV6-2 or TRBV6-3 to TRBJ2-5; 8 bases are a match to TRBD1. J lost 1 base, V lost 4 bases, and 8 bases had no gene match. The CDR3 is made up of 16 amino acids. Germline V gene sequence: CDR1 MNHEY, CDR2 SVGEGT. The CDR3 protein is CASSCHGQGPQETQYF. In nucleotides, the CDR3 is TGTGCCAGCAGTTGTCACGGACAGGGCCCCCAAGAGACCCAGTACTTC.

With regard to this clonotype: The final CDR3 position lacks the conserved phenylalanine or tryptophan, pointing to a likely read error. This sequence joins TRBV14 and TRBJ2-7; possible D gene TRBD1, 6 bases. Trimming stripped 1 base from V and 3 bases from J, with 16 bases between. CDR1 and CDR2 from the germline V gene are SGHDN and FVKESK. This CDR3 is 16 amino acids long. This chain's CDR3 is CASSQGSGQKNYEQYL. CDR3 sequence (DNA): TGTGCCAGCAGCCAAGGTTCTGGACAGAAGAACTACGAGCAGTACTTA.

As to this clonotype: A junction end diverges from the germline sequence, so it may reflect a read error. The chain links TRBV14 to TRBJ2-2; TRBD2 is a possible D gene (7 bases). The germline V gene has CDR1 SGHDN and CDR2 FVKESK. This CDR3 comprises 15 residues. The CDR3 DNA reads as TGTACCAGCAGCCAAGTCGGGGGGCATCCCGGGGAGCTGTTTTTT. Translating it yields CTSSQVGGHPGELFF.

As for this clonotype: One junction end disagrees with the germline gene, perhaps due to a read error. The CDR3: CASRPDRSSYNTPLHF. The CDR3 DNA is TGTGCAAGCAGACCTGACCGGAGCTCCTATAATACACCCCTCCACTTT. The rearrangement links TRBV6-5 to TRBJ1-6; D remains ambiguous. The CDR3 runs 16 residues. The germline gives CDR1 MNHEY, CDR2 SVGAGI.

This chain connects TRBV5-4 to TRBJ2-5; D gene unclear. The CDR3 consists of 14 residues. CDR1 SGHNT and CDR2 YYREEE come from the germline V gene (reference sequence). Here the CDR3 DNA reads TGTACCACAAGCTTGGGTGGCACTGTTGGGACCCAGTACTTC. Its protein is CTTSLGGTVGTQYF.

Concerning this clonotype itself: The junction departs from germline at one end; a sequencing error may be responsible. This chain joins TRBV5-1 and TRBJ1-1; D perhaps matches TRBD1 (5 bases). CDR3 length: 14 residues. Germline-derived CDR1 and CDR2 are SGHRS and YFSETQ. This CDR3 reads CANSPGTANTEAFF. As DNA, the CDR3 is TGCGCCAACAGCCCTGGGACGGCGAACACTGAAGCTTTCTTT.

V usage is TRBV5-5 and J usage is TRBJ2-7; 8 bases fit TRBD2. With 6 bases clipped from V and 5 bases from J, the junction kept 13 bases outside the gene matches. The CDR3 spans 15 residues. The germline V gene encodes CDR1 SGHKS and CDR2 YYEKEE (reference sequence). CDR3 loop: CASINPSGSSHEQYF. The CDR3 coding sequence is TGTGCCAGCATCAACCCCAGCGGGAGTAGTCACGAGCAGTACTTC.

Concerning this clonotype: One junction end does not reproduce the germline sequence, and a read error may be involved. J is TRBJ2-5 and V is TRBV29-1; no firm D call. Per the germline V gene, CDR1 is SQVTM and CDR2 is ANQGSEA. The length of the CDR3 is 10 residues. The CDR3 DNA follows: TGCAGCGGGCGCCAAGGGACCCAGTACTTC. This sequence encodes CSGRQGTQYF.